This record covers a single T cell receptor beta chain. The target antigen is unknown. The CDR3 contains 13 residues. The junction had 6 bases not matched to a gene; V was cut back by 4 bases and J by 7 bases. Germline-derived CDR1 and CDR2 are MDHEN and SYDVKM. Full-length variable regions came from constant-region reverse primers plus semi-nested Nested Universal Primer A PCR. TCRdb reprocessed the 5' RACE reads via MiXCR and lists one record per CDR3 protein. The sample shows fewer than 60,000 distinct CDR3 sequences, 25% to 30% of them seen only once. CD25-based Treg depletion was applied to purified naive CD4+ T cells. Study observations and caveats: The larger-cohort validation was restricted to a single TCR beta V-J rearrangement rather than whole repertoires.

The V call is TRBV28, the J call TRBJ1-2; TRBD1 matches 7 bases. This sequence originates from a female donor with breast cancer. Sequences were obtained from naive CD4+ T cells sorted from blood. Subset here: naive CD4+ T cells, CD4+CD45RA+CD25-. CDR3 loop: CASSYRGRGGYTF. The CDR3 DNA is TGTGCCAGCAGTTACAGGGGCAGGGGTGGCTACACCTTC.